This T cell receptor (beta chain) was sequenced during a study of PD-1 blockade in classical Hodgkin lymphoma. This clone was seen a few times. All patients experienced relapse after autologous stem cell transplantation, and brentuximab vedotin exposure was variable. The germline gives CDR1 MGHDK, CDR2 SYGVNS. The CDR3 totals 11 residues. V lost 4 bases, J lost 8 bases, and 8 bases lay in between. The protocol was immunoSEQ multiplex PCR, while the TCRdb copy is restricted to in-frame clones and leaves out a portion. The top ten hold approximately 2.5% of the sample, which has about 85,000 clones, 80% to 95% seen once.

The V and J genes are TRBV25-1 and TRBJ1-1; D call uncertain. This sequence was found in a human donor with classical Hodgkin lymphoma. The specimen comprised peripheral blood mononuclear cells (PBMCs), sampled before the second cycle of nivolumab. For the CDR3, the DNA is TGTGCCAGCAGTGGATACCAGGAAGCTTTCTTT. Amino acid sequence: CASSGYQEAFF.